The T cell receptor (beta chain) under discussion was sequenced for a study of blood T cell repertoires in COVID-19. This clone was found once. The data were produced by immunoSEQ multiplex PCR, yet TCRdb's version contains in-frame clones alone and is incomplete. Of roughly 150,000 clones listed, around 83% are singletons. The receptor comes from a woman aged 70-85 years who had recovered from COVID-19. The sequenced material came from peripheral blood.

The CDR3 sequence is CSVVRRESHNEQFF. The CDR3 DNA sequence: TGCAGCGTAGTACGGCGGGAGTCCCACAATGAGCAGTTCTTC. This sequence joins TRBV29-1 and TRBJ2-1; TRBD2 matches 7 bases. Trimming cost V 6 bases and J 5 bases; bases outside gene matches: 10. This CDR3 is built from 14 residues. Germline V CDR1 and CDR2: SQVTM, ANQGSEA.